This T cell receptor (beta chain) emerged from a study of CD4 T cells in relation to SARS-CoV-2 and coronaviruses. Study information: ViraFEST: roughly ten-day antigen culture of PBMCs, then TCR beta CDR3 sequencing.

Here immunoSEQ multiplex PCR was the method, and the copy in TCRdb shows in-frame clones only, minus some. The sample records 25,000 to 35,000 clones, 75% to 80% being singletons. This clone occurred a few times. What it recognizes is unknown. Before the COVID-19 pandemic, during about 2010-2018, CD4+ T cells were taken from unexposed donors. CD4+ T cells were isolated from the cells after around 11 days of culture. This CDR3 is built from 13 residues. Germline V gene sequence: CDR1 SQVTM, CDR2 ANQGSEA. The ends were cut back, 1 base at V and 4 bases at J, with 8 bases in the middle. The V and J genes are TRBV29-1 and TRBJ2-1; tentatively, D is TRBD2 (6 bases). The origin of this receptor is a human donor in good health. Sequencing was done on a sample of CD4+ T cells from PBMCs, cultured in vitro. The CDR3 region has the DNA TGCAGCGTTGAAGTAGCGGTATACAATGAGCAGTTCTTC. It encodes CSVEVAVYNEQFF.